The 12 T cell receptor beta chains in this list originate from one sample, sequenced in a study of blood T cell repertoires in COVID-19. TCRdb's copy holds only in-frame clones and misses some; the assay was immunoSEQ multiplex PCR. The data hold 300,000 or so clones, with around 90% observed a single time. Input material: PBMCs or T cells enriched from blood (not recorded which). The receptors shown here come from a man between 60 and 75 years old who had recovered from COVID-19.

Here the CDR3 reads CASSPPGLKLGEQFF. The CDR3 DNA reads TGTGCCAGCTCACCCCCGGGACTCAAATTGGGGGAGCAGTTCTTC. The chain is built from TRBV18 and TRBJ2-1; a possible D gene is TRBD2 (6 bases). V was clipped by 3 bases and J by 10 bases, with 19 bases between them. The CDR3 runs to 15 residues. Looked up from germline, CDR1 is KGHSH and CDR2 is LQKENI. Drawing the rest from reference TRBV18 and TRBJ2-1, the complete variable domain is NAGVMQNPRHLVRRRGQEARLRCSPMKGHSHVYWYRQLPEEGLKFMVYLQKENIIDESGMPKERFSAEFPKEGPSILRIQQVVRGDSAAYFCASSPPGLKLGEQFFGPGTRLTVL.

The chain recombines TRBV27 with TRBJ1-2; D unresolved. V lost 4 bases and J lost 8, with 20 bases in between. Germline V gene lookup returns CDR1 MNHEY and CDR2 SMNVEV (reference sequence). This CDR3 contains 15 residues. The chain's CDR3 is CASSSGSRGVTGYTF. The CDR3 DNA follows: TGTGCCAGCAGTTCGGGGTCACGCGGCGTCACCGGCTACACCTTC.

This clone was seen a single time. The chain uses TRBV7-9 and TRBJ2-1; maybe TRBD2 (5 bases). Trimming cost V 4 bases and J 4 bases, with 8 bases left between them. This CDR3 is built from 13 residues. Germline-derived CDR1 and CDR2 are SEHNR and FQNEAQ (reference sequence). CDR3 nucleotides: TGTGCCAGCAGCTATTCGGGGTACAATGAGCAGTTCTTC. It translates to CASSYSGYNEQFF.

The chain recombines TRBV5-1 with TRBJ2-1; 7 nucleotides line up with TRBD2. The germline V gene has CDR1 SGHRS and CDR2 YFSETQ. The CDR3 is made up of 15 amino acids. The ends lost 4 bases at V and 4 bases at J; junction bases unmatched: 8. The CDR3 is CASSRQAGSYNEQFF. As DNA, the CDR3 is TGCGCCAGCAGCCGACAAGCGGGGTCTTACAATGAGCAGTTCTTC.

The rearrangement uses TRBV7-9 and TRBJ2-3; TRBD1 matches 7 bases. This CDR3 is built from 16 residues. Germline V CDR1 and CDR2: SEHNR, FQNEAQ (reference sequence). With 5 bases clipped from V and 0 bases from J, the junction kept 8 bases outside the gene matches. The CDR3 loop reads CASSIHRGSSTDTQYF. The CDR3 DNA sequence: TGTGCCAGCAGCATACACAGGGGTAGTAGCACAGATACGCAGTATTTT.

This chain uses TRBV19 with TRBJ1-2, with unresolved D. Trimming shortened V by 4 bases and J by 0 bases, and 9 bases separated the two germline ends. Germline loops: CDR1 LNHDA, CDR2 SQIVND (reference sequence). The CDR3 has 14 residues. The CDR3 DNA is TGTGCCAGTAGTACGCGGGGTGCTAACTATGGCTACACCTTC. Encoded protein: CASSTRGANYGYTF.

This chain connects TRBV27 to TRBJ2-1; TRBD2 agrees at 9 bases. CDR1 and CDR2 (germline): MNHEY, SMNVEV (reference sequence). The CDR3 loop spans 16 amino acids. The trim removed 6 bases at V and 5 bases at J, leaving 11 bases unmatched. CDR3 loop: CASRIRSSGENNEQFF. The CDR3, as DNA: TGTGCCAGCAGAATAAGATCTAGCGGGGAAAACAATGAGCAGTTCTTC.

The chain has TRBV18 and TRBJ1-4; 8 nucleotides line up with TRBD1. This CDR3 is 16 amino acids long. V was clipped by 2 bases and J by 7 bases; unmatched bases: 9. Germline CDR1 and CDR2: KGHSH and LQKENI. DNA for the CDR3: TGTGCCAGCTCACCAAACAAGGACAGGGAGAGTGAAAAACTGTTTTTT. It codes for CASSPNKDRESEKLFF.

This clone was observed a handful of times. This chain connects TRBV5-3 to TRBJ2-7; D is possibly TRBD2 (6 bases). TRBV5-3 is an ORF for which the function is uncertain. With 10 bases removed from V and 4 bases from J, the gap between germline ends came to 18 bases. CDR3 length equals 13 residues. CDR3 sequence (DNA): TGTGCCGGGCAGCAGTCGGGGGATTACGAGCAGTACTTC. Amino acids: CAGQQSGDYEQYF.

This chain's CDR3 is CASRGQIAYEQYF. The CDR3 coding sequence is TGTGCCAGCAGGGGCCAAATAGCCTACGAGCAGTACTTC. The chain employs TRBV6-5 and TRBJ2-7, with D uncertain. CDR1 and CDR2 from the germline V gene are MNHEY and SVGAGI. The CDR3 loop spans 13 amino acids. V was shortened by 6 bases and J by 2 bases, with 11 bases between the two germline ends.

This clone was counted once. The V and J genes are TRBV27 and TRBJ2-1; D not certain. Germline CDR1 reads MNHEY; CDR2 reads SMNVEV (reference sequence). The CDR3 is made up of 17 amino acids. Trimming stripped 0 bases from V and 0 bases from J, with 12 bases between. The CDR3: CASSLSRRVASYNEQFF. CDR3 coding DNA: TGTGCCAGCAGTTTATCCCGCCGGGTTGCCTCCTACAATGAGCAGTTCTTC.

CDR3 sequence (DNA): TGTGCCAGCAGTGAAGTTCTGAGCAATCAGCCCCAGCATTTT. Translating gives CASSEVLSNQPQHF. This chain joins TRBV6-1 and TRBJ1-5; D gene uncertain. Trimming cost V 1 base and J 1 base, with 5 bases left between them. The CDR3 contains 14 residues. Germline values: CDR1 MNHNS, CDR2 SASEGT.